The next 8 T cell receptor beta chains were all read from a single sample in a study of regulatory T cells in long-lasting Graves disease. Researchers made TCR beta libraries by using iRepertoire HTBI primers and running Arm-PCR on CDR3 regions. Via MiXCR, TCRdb re-called the multiplex PCR reads, giving one row per CDR3 protein. The sample lists a few hundred thousand distinct CDR3 sequences, roughly 10% seen once, with approximately 20% in the top ten. The time point is: newly diagnosed GD, antithyroid drugs for less than 3 months. TCR sequences were obtained from RNA taken from PBMCs. This same sample was also part of a study on T cells in Graves' hyperthyroidism and ophthalmopathy.

This material consisted of peripheral blood mononuclear cells (PBMCs), taken at new diagnosis, from a patient treated with antithyroid drugs. The source of these receptors is a woman under 30 with Graves disease.

In its sample, this clonotype was seen many times. The genes are TRBV7-9 and TRBJ2-1; 10 bases line up with TRBD2. J lost 0 bases, V lost 7 bases, and 18 bases had no gene match. This CDR3 is built from 20 residues. Germline V gene lookup returns CDR1 SEHNR and CDR2 FQNEAQ (reference sequence). CDR3 loop: CASTSFRWASGGSSYNEQFF. The CDR3, as DNA: TGTGCCAGCACCTCATTTCGTTGGGCTAGCGGGGGTAGCTCCTACAATGAGCAGTTCTTC. The full variable domain, with the rest looked up from reference TRBV7-9 and TRBJ2-1, is DTGVSQNPRHKITKRGQNVTFRCDPISEHNRLYWYRQTLGQGPEFLTYFQNEAQLEKSRLLSDRFSAERPKGSFSTLEIQRTEQGDSAMYLCASTSFRWASGGSSYNEQFFGPGTRLTVL.

This clonotype was picked up a small number of times. This chain uses TRBV20-1 with TRBJ2-5, with 11 bases that match TRBD1. This CDR3 has 14 residues. Germline V gene data show CDR1 as DFQATT and CDR2 as SNEGSKA (reference sequence). After removal of 4 bases from V and 4 bases from J, the junction contained 5 bases not matched to a gene. The CDR3 loop is CSAKGQGARETQYF. The CDR3, as DNA: TGCAGTGCTAAAGGACAGGGGGCTCGAGAGACCCAGTACTTC.

Worth noting for this clonotype: Given a much more abundant clone one base away, this may be a read error. The gene calls are TRBV18 and TRBJ1-1; D possibly corresponds to TRBD1 (5 bases). This CDR3 has 16 residues. Germline V lookup: CDR1 KGHSH, CDR2 LQKENI. The CDR3 is CVSSPILGGENTEAFF. For the CDR3, the DNA is TGTGTCAGCTCACCAATTCTAGGAGGGGAGAACACTGAAGCTTTCTTT.

The chain couples TRBV4-2 to TRBJ1-2; weak D call: TRBD1 (5 bases). The germline V and J ends were trimmed by 0 bases and 1 base, with 12 bases remaining between them. The CDR3 contains 16 residues. Germline V gene data show CDR1 as LGHNA and CDR2 as YNFKEQ. CDR3 sequence reads: CASSQDRQTFNYGYTF. The CDR3 region has the DNA TGTGCCAGCAGCCAAGATCGACAGACGTTTAACTATGGCTACACCTTC.

For this clonotype: It differs at one base from a far larger clone, so likely a read error. This chain uses TRBV6-1 with TRBJ2-7; TRBD2 matches 8 bases. Trimming cost V 6 bases and J 7 bases; bases outside gene matches: 11. The CDR3 totals 14 residues. CDR1 MNHNS and CDR2 SASEGT come from the germline V gene. CDR3 nucleotides: TGTGCCAGCAGCCCCGGGGGGGCATACAATGAGCAGTACTTC. Translated, it gives CASSPGGAYNEQYF.

The sample holds a few counts of this clonotype. The rearrangement links TRBV25-1 to TRBJ1-6; D is uncertain. The germline CDR1 and CDR2 sequences are MGHDK and SYGVNS. Trimming took off 5 bases at V and 7 bases at J, with 12 bases between the two ends. The CDR3 consists of 14 residues. The CDR3 is CASSSLGWNSPLHF. CDR3 in DNA: TGTGCCAGCAGTTCCCTTGGGTGGAATTCACCCCTCCACTTT.

This clonotype was seen more than once but under ten times. The chain joins TRBV20-1 to TRBJ2-3, with D tentatively TRBD2 (7 bases). V lost 6 bases and J lost 3, with 16 bases in between. Germline CDR1 and CDR2: DFQATT and SNEGSKA (reference sequence). This CDR3 contains 14 residues. Written as DNA, the CDR3 is TGCAGTGCAACGCGGGGGCCCCTGACAGATACGCAGTATTTT. Its translation is CSATRGPLTDTQYF.

The chain has TRBV7-9 and TRBJ2-2; perhaps TRBD1 as D (5 bases). The CDR3 consists of 15 residues. Germline CDR1 SEHNR, CDR2 FQNEAQ (reference sequence). V lost 6 bases and J lost 0, with 11 bases in between. The CDR3 here is CASRPRQSNTGELFF. In nucleotides, the CDR3 is TGTGCCAGCAGACCCCGACAGTCGAACACCGGGGAGCTGTTTTTT.